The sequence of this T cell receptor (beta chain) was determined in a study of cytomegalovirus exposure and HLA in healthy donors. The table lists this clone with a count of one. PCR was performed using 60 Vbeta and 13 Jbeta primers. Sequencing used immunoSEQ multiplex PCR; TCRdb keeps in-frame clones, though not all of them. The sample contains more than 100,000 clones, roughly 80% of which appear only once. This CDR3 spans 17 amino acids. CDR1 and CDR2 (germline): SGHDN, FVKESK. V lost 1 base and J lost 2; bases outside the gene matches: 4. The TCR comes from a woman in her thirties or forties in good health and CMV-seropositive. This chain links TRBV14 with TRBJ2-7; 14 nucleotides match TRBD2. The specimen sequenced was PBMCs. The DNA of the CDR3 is TGTGCCAGCAGCCAAGGACTAGCGGGAGGGCCGCCCTACGAGCAGTACTTC. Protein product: CASSQGLAGGPPYEQYF.